This T cell receptor beta chain was retrieved from a study of T cells in narcolepsy. Notes on the study in general: Same-patient CSF and blood CD4+ T cell clonotypes included HCRT-specific and TRIB2-specific autoreactive ones.

Remarks on this clone: Its antigen remains unknown.

Germline V CDR1 and CDR2: LGHNA, YSLEER. Trimming left V 0 bases short and J 0 bases short, with 9 bases between. The CDR3 is 16 amino acids. Here immunoSEQ multiplex PCR was the method, and the copy in TCRdb shows in-frame clones only, minus some. This table has under 35,000 clones, 79% appearing once. The genes are TRBV4-3 and TRBJ1-3; D gene uncertain. The TCR comes from a human donor with narcolepsy. The material sequenced was CD45RA- memory CD4+ T cells from PBMCs. The CDR3 nucleotides are TGCGCCAGCAGCCAAGATATATCCAACTCTGGAAACACCATATATTTT. Protein sequence: CASSQDISNSGNTIYF.